Given below is one TCR beta chain in context. The data derive from a study of T cell changes during pregnancy in multiple sclerosis. Some clones are missing from TCRdb's copy, which holds only in-frame ones; the method was immunoSEQ multiplex PCR. The sample contains approximately 90,000 clones, around 90% of which appear only once. This CDR3 comprises 14 residues. V trimming: 6 bases; J trimming: 2 bases; junction bases outside the gene matches: 5. CDR1 and CDR2 (germline): SGHRS, YFSETQ. The receptor comes from a female donor with multiple sclerosis, enrolled in a pregnancy study. The gene calls are TRBV5-1 and TRBJ2-3; 8 bases agree with TRBD2. The sample in question was peripheral blood, obtained before pregnancy. The CDR3 sequence: CASTEAGVTDTQYF. CDR3 coding DNA: TGCGCCAGCACGGAAGCGGGGGTCACAGATACGCAGTATTTT.